Listed below are T cell receptor beta chains from one sample, sequenced in a study of response to subunit inactivated influenza vaccine. TCRdb independently ran MiXCR on the RT-PCR reads; one entry per CDR3 protein. The sample lists hundreds of thousands of distinct CDR3 sequences, 12% occurring once. The sequences come from PBMCs from blood, collected on the day of vaccination. These receptors were obtained from a man aged 50 to 60 who received an inactivated influenza vaccine. The CDR3 runs from the conserved cysteine through the conserved F or W. Each record gives: CDR3 protein, CDR3 DNA, V gene, D gene, J gene, clone size. D genes are given only for firm matches. Part of the rows lack a size; the others show once, few, many or a class for expanded clones.

CDR3aa: CASSANRDYLYNEQFF; CDR3nt: TGTGCCAGCAGCGCGAACCGGGACTACCTCTACAATGAGCAGTTCTTC; v_gene: TRBV5-5; d_gene: TRBD2; j_gene: TRBJ2-1; abundance: -
CDR3aa: CASRQAFNQPQHF; CDR3nt: TGCGCCAGTAGACAGGCGTTCAATCAGCCCCAGCATTTT; v_gene: TRBV4-1; d_gene: -; j_gene: TRBJ1-5; abundance: -
CDR3aa: CSASREGRNEQFF; CDR3nt: TGCAGTGCTAGCCGGGAGGGCCGGAATGAGCAGTTCTTC; v_gene: TRBV20-1; d_gene: TRBD2; j_gene: TRBJ2-1; abundance: -
CDR3aa: CASSLPGFETQYF; CDR3nt: TGTGCCAGCAGTCTCCCCGGGTTTGAGACCCAGTACTTC; v_gene: TRBV6-6; d_gene: -; j_gene: TRBJ2-5; abundance: few
CDR3aa: CASSQIFSGGGHEQYF; CDR3nt: TGCGCCAGCAGCCAGATCTTTAGCGGGGGCGGTCACGAGCAGTACTTC; v_gene: TRBV4-1; d_gene: TRBD2; j_gene: TRBJ2-7; abundance: -
CDR3aa: CASSLRQNEQFF; CDR3nt: TGTGCCAGCAGCTTAAGGCAAAATGAGCAGTTCTTC; v_gene: TRBV7-9; d_gene: -; j_gene: TRBJ2-1; abundance: -
CDR3aa: CASSVGHRVGGELFF; CDR3nt: TGTGCCAGCAGCGTAGGTCACAGGGTAGGAGGGGAGCTGTTTTTT; v_gene: TRBV9; d_gene: -; j_gene: TRBJ2-2; abundance: many
CDR3aa: CASSQGQGSNYGYTF; CDR3nt: TGCGCCAGCAGCCAAGGACAGGGGAGTAACTATGGCTACACCTTC; v_gene: TRBV5-1; d_gene: TRBD1; j_gene: TRBJ1-2; abundance: -
CDR3aa: CASSLGRMGELFF; CDR3nt: TGTGCCAGCAGTTTGGGGCGAATGGGGGAGCTGTTTTTT; v_gene: TRBV28; d_gene: -; j_gene: TRBJ2-2; abundance: few
CDR3aa: CASSRTTHSSYEQYF; CDR3nt: TGTGCCAGCAGCAGAACAACCCACAGCTCCTACGAGCAGTACTTC; v_gene: TRBV7-2; d_gene: -; j_gene: TRBJ2-7; abundance: -
CDR3aa: CASSQGGRVSGNTIYF; CDR3nt: TGTGCCAGCAGCCAAGGAGGCAGGGTATCGGGAAACACCATATATTTT; v_gene: TRBV5-4; d_gene: -; j_gene: TRBJ1-3; abundance: -
CDR3aa: CASSPWGGTGANVLTF; CDR3nt: TGTGCCAGCAGCCCCTGGGGGGGGACTGGGGCCAACGTCCTGACTTTC; v_gene: TRBV7-3; d_gene: TRBD2; j_gene: TRBJ2-6; abundance: -
CDR3aa: CASSEWWALSNQPQHF; CDR3nt: TGTGCCAGCAGTGAATGGTGGGCCCTAAGCAATCAGCCCCAGCATTTT; v_gene: TRBV6-1; d_gene: -; j_gene: TRBJ1-5; abundance: few
CDR3aa: CSARKSLAGDYEQYF; CDR3nt: TGCAGTGCTAGAAAGTCCCTAGCGGGAGACTACGAGCAGTACTTC; v_gene: TRBV20-1; d_gene: TRBD2; j_gene: TRBJ2-7; abundance: few
CDR3aa: CAWSRDTNTEAFF; CDR3nt: TGTGCCTGGAGTAGGGACACGAACACTGAAGCTTTCTTT; v_gene: TRBV30; d_gene: -; j_gene: TRBJ1-1; abundance: few
CDR3aa: CASSLAVLGGAVTGELFF; CDR3nt: TGTGCCAGCAGCTTAGCTGTACTCGGGGGGGCCGTCACCGGGGAGCTGTTTTTT; v_gene: TRBV11-1; d_gene: TRBD2; j_gene: TRBJ2-2; abundance: -
CDR3aa: CASSLTGGGTGELFF; CDR3nt: TGTGCCAGCAGCTTAACAGGGGGTGGGACCGGGGAGCTGTTTTTT; v_gene: TRBV5-1; d_gene: TRBD1; j_gene: TRBJ2-2; abundance: many
CDR3aa: CASSGQGSNSPLHF; CDR3nt: TGCGCCAGCTCGGGACAGGGGTCCAATTCACCCCTCCACTTT; v_gene: TRBV5-1; d_gene: TRBD1; j_gene: TRBJ1-6; abundance: many
CDR3aa: CASSFFGGADTQYF; CDR3nt: TGTGCCAGCAGTTTCTTCGGGGGCGCAGATACGCAGTATTTT; v_gene: TRBV12-3/TRBV12-4; d_gene: -; j_gene: TRBJ2-3; abundance: -
CDR3aa: CASSPPDRTATQYF; CDR3nt: TGTGCCAGCTCACCCCCGGACAGAACGGCGACCCAGTACTTC; v_gene: TRBV18; d_gene: -; j_gene: TRBJ2-5; abundance: -
CDR3aa: CASSLERLDQETQYF; CDR3nt: TGTGCCAGCAGCTTAGAACGACTAGACCAAGAGACCCAGTACTTC; v_gene: TRBV11-2; d_gene: -; j_gene: TRBJ2-5; abundance: few
CDR3aa: CASSFWGEAYNSPLHF; CDR3nt: TGTGCCAGCAGTTTCTGGGGGGAAGCCTATAATTCACCCCTCCACTTT; v_gene: TRBV27; d_gene: -; j_gene: TRBJ1-6; abundance: few
CDR3aa: CASTWGGISSPLHF; CDR3nt: TGTGCCAGCACCTGGGGAGGGATCAGCTCACCCCTCCACTTT; v_gene: TRBV12-3/TRBV12-4; d_gene: -; j_gene: TRBJ1-6; abundance: few
CDR3aa: CASSQDLGGRNTGELFF; CDR3nt: TGCGCCAGCAGCCAAGATCTGGGGGGGCGAAACACCGGGGAGCTGTTTTTT; v_gene: TRBV4-1; d_gene: -; j_gene: TRBJ2-2; abundance: -
CDR3aa: CASTPFSGPTDTQYF; CDR3nt: TGTGCCAGTACCCCCTTTTCGGGACCCACAGATACGCAGTATTTT; v_gene: TRBV19; d_gene: -; j_gene: TRBJ2-3; abundance: few
CDR3aa: CASSLSRKETQYF; CDR3nt: TGTGCCAGCAGTTTGTCCCGAAAGGAGACCCAGTACTTC; v_gene: TRBV12-3/TRBV12-4; d_gene: -; j_gene: TRBJ2-5; abundance: many
CDR3aa: CASSVSLADSSYNEQFF; CDR3nt: TGTGCCAGCAGCGTAAGTCTAGCGGATAGCTCCTACAATGAGCAGTTCTTC; v_gene: TRBV9; d_gene: TRBD2; j_gene: TRBJ2-1; abundance: few
CDR3aa: CATSDFQGQGVSDTQYF; CDR3nt: TGTGCCACCAGTGATTTCCAAGGACAGGGGGTGTCAGATACGCAGTATTTT; v_gene: TRBV24-1; d_gene: TRBD1; j_gene: TRBJ2-3; abundance: -
CDR3aa: CASSLARLTRRSGANVLTF; CDR3nt: TGTGCCAGCAGCTTAGCCCGACTCACGAGACGCTCTGGGGCCAACGTCCTGACTTTC; v_gene: TRBV7-8; d_gene: -; j_gene: TRBJ2-6; abundance: -
CDR3aa: CASSPPPGGGYNEQFF; CDR3nt: TGTGCCAGCAGCCCCCCCCCGGGGGGCGGTTACAATGAGCAGTTCTTC; v_gene: TRBV7-6; d_gene: -; j_gene: TRBJ2-1; abundance: -
CDR3aa: CSATRQGRRETQYF; CDR3nt: TGCAGTGCTACCCGACAGGGTCGTAGGGAGACCCAGTACTTC; v_gene: TRBV20-1; d_gene: TRBD1; j_gene: TRBJ2-5; abundance: few
CDR3aa: CASSTGRGRYNEQFF; CDR3nt: TGTGCCAGCAGCACGGGAAGGGGGAGGTATAATGAGCAGTTCTTC; v_gene: TRBV7-7; d_gene: -; j_gene: TRBJ2-1; abundance: -
CDR3aa: CASVGLAGATNTGELFF; CDR3nt: TGCGCCAGCGTGGGACTAGCGGGGGCTACGAACACCGGGGAGCTGTTTTTT; v_gene: TRBV5-1; d_gene: TRBD2; j_gene: TRBJ2-2; abundance: few
CDR3aa: CASSLVGVPGYTF; CDR3nt: TGTGCCAGCAGTTTAGTTGGCGTCCCCGGCTACACCTTC; v_gene: TRBV12-3/TRBV12-4; d_gene: -; j_gene: TRBJ1-2; abundance: few
CDR3aa: CSARDGRGPDTQYF; CDR3nt: TGCAGTGCTAGAGATGGCAGGGGGCCAGATACGCAGTATTTT; v_gene: TRBV20-1; d_gene: TRBD1; j_gene: TRBJ2-3; abundance: few
CDR3aa: CASSSGLASTEEQYF; CDR3nt: TGTGCCAGCAGTTCGGGACTAGCTTCCACAGAAGAGCAGTACTTC; v_gene: TRBV6-2/TRBV6-3; d_gene: TRBD2; j_gene: TRBJ2-7; abundance: many
CDR3aa: CATSAAPGGPLAHGYTF; CDR3nt: TGTGCCACCAGTGCTGCCCCAGGGGGTCCTTTAGCTCACGGCTACACCTTC; v_gene: TRBV24-1; d_gene: TRBD1; j_gene: TRBJ1-2; abundance: -
CDR3aa: CASSRLAGGPHEQFF; CDR3nt: TGTGCCAGCAGCCGACTAGCGGGAGGGCCGCATGAGCAGTTCTTC; v_gene: TRBV3-1; d_gene: TRBD2; j_gene: TRBJ2-1; abundance: few
CDR3aa: CASSASGGGRPLITDTQYF; CDR3nt: TGTGCCAGCAGCGCCTCCGGAGGTGGGAGACCTCTCATCACAGATACGCAGTATTTT; v_gene: TRBV9; d_gene: -; j_gene: TRBJ2-3; abundance: few
CDR3aa: CASSLTGLAGLETQYF; CDR3nt: TGTGCCAGCAGCCTCACGGGACTAGCGGGGCTAGAGACCCAGTACTTC; v_gene: TRBV7-2; d_gene: TRBD2; j_gene: TRBJ2-5; abundance: few
CDR3aa: CASSFLSADTQYF; CDR3nt: TGTGCCAGTAGTTTCCTTTCGGCAGATACGCAGTATTTT; v_gene: TRBV19; d_gene: -; j_gene: TRBJ2-3; abundance: few
CDR3aa: CASSLPTREQYF; CDR3nt: TGTGCCAGCAGCTTACCCACCAGAGAGCAGTACTTC; v_gene: TRBV7-8; d_gene: -; j_gene: TRBJ2-7; abundance: many
CDR3aa: CSARSGRSTGELFF; CDR3nt: TGCAGTGCTAGGTCGGGGAGATCTACCGGGGAGCTGTTTTTT; v_gene: TRBV20-1; d_gene: -; j_gene: TRBJ2-2; abundance: -
CDR3aa: CSASGELAATDTQYF; CDR3nt: TGCAGTGCTAGTGGCGAGCTAGCGGCTACAGATACGCAGTATTTT; v_gene: TRBV20-1; d_gene: TRBD2; j_gene: TRBJ2-3; abundance: -
CDR3aa: CASSVGGYEDYGYTF; CDR3nt: TGTGCCAGCAGCGTAGGAGGGTATGAGGACTATGGCTACACCTTC; v_gene: TRBV9; d_gene: -; j_gene: TRBJ1-2; abundance: few
CDR3aa: CASSQWGEGTGFNIQYF; CDR3nt: TGTGCCAGCAGCCAATGGGGAGAAGGGACAGGGTTTAACATTCAGTACTTC; v_gene: TRBV3-1; d_gene: TRBD1; j_gene: TRBJ2-4; abundance: many
CDR3aa: CASRIQGAGELFF; CDR3nt: TGTGCCAGCAGGATACAGGGGGCCGGGGAGCTGTTTTTT; v_gene: TRBV12-3/TRBV12-4; d_gene: TRBD1; j_gene: TRBJ2-2; abundance: many
CDR3aa: CASSQVVGYEQYF; CDR3nt: TGCGCCAGCAGCCAAGTCGTCGGCTACGAGCAGTACTTC; v_gene: TRBV4-3; d_gene: -; j_gene: TRBJ2-7; abundance: -
CDR3aa: CASTPGTAYEQYF; CDR3nt: TGCGCCAGCACCCCCGGGACAGCCTACGAGCAGTACTTC; v_gene: TRBV5-1; d_gene: TRBD1; j_gene: TRBJ2-7; abundance: many
CDR3aa: CASSDRETQYF; CDR3nt: TGTGCCAGCAGCGACAGAGAGACCCAGTACTTC; v_gene: TRBV7-7; d_gene: -; j_gene: TRBJ2-5; abundance: many
CDR3aa: CASSPKTNGELFF; CDR3nt: TGTGCCAGCTCACCAAAGACCAACGGGGAGCTGTTTTTT; v_gene: TRBV18; d_gene: -; j_gene: TRBJ2-2; abundance: many
CDR3aa: CASSRVWTDTQYF; CDR3nt: TGTGCCAGCAGCCGAGTTTGGACAGATACGCAGTATTTT; v_gene: TRBV27; d_gene: -; j_gene: TRBJ2-3; abundance: -
CDR3aa: CASRRDRDTEAFF; CDR3nt: TGTGCCAGCAGGCGGGACAGGGACACTGAAGCTTTCTTT; v_gene: TRBV2; d_gene: TRBD1; j_gene: TRBJ1-1; abundance: -
CDR3aa: CSVEDSYEQYF; CDR3nt: TGCAGCGTTGAAGACAGCTACGAGCAGTACTTC; v_gene: TRBV29-1; d_gene: -; j_gene: TRBJ2-7; abundance: few
CDR3aa: CASSITSGDTYEQYF; CDR3nt: TGCGCCAGCAGCATAACTAGCGGGGACACCTACGAGCAGTACTTC; v_gene: TRBV5-1; d_gene: TRBD2; j_gene: TRBJ2-7; abundance: -
CDR3aa: CSMGAPGGPITDTQYF; CDR3nt: TGCAGCATGGGGGCACCGGGCGGGCCCATCACAGATACGCAGTATTTT; v_gene: TRBV29-1; d_gene: -; j_gene: TRBJ2-3; abundance: -
CDR3aa: CATRLALGEQFF; CDR3nt: TGTGCCACCAGACTAGCCCTGGGAGAGCAGTTCTTC; v_gene: TRBV6-5; d_gene: TRBD2; j_gene: TRBJ2-1; abundance: -
CDR3aa: CSARAGTGYSNQPQHF; CDR3nt: TGCAGTGCTAGGGCCGGGACAGGGTATAGCAATCAGCCCCAGCATTTT; v_gene: TRBV20-1; d_gene: TRBD1; j_gene: TRBJ1-5; abundance: few
CDR3aa: CSARYTAGELFF; CDR3nt: TGCAGTGCTAGATACACTGCCGGGGAGCTGTTTTTT; v_gene: TRBV20-1; d_gene: -; j_gene: TRBJ2-2; abundance: -
CDR3aa: CASSSSTFYNEQFF; CDR3nt: TGTGCCAGCAGTTCCTCGACCTTTTACAATGAGCAGTTCTTC; v_gene: TRBV28; d_gene: -; j_gene: TRBJ2-1; abundance: few